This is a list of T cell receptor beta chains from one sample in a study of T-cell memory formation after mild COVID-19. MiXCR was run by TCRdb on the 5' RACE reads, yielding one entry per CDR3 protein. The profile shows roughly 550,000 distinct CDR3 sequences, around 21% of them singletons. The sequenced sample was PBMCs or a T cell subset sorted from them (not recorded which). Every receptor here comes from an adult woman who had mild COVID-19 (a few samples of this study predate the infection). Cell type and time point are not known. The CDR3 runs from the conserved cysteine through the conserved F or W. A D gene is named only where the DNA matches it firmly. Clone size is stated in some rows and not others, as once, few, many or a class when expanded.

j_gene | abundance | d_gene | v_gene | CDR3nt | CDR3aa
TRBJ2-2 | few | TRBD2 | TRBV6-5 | TGTGCCAGCAGCCGCCCGGGACTAGCGGGAACCGGGGAGCTGTTTTTT | CASSRPGLAGTGELFF
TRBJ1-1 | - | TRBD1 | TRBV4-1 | TGCGCCAGCAGCCAAGAAGGGGGGCCTCGGGACAGGGACACTGAAGCTTTCTTT | CASSQEGGPRDRDTEAFF
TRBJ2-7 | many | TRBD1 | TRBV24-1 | TGTGCCGCCGCCGGAGGGACAGGGCCCTACGAGCAGTACTTC | CAAAGGTGPYEQYF
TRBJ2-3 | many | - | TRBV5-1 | TGCGCCAGCAGCTTGAGTAGGGCGGGTGAAGATACGCAGTATTTT | CASSLSRAGEDTQYF
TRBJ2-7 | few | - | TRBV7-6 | TGTGCCAGCAGCTTGACGGACAACTCCTACGAGCAGTACTTC | CASSLTDNSYEQYF
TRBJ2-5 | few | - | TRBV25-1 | TGTGCCAGCAGTGAAAACCCCGGGAGGGGGCCCCAAGAGACCCAGTACTTC | CASSENPGRGPQETQYF
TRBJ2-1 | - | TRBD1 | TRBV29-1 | TGCAGCGTTGACAGGGGGGAGCAGTTCTTC | CSVDRGEQFF
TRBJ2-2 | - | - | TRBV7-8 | TGTGCCAGCAGCTCCACACCCGACATATACACCGGGGAGCTGTTTTTT | CASSSTPDIYTGELFF
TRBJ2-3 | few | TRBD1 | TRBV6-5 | TGTGCCAGCAGTGTACAGGGGTCAACAGATACGCAGTATTTT | CASSVQGSTDTQYF
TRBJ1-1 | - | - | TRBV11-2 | TGTGCCAGCAGCTATCCCCAGGGAGGGGTCGACACTGAAGCTTTCTTT | CASSYPQGGVDTEAFF
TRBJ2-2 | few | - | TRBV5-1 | TGCGCCAGCAGCTTGGCTGAGTCTCCCGGGGAGCTGTTTTTT | CASSLAESPGELFF
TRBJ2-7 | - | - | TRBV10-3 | TGTGCCATCAGACCTGACAGGAGCTCCTACGAGCAGTACTTC | CAIRPDRSSYEQYF
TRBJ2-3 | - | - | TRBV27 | TGTGCCAGCAGGGACCACGGGGGTGATACGCAGTATTTT | CASRDHGGDTQYF
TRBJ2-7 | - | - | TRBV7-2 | TGTGCCAGCAGCGCCGCAAGCTCCTACGAGCAGTACTTC | CASSAASSYEQYF
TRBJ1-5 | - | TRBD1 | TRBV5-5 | TGTGCCAGCAGCTCACAGGGGATCAATCAGCCCCAGCATTTT | CASSSQGINQPQHF
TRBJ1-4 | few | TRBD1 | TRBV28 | TGTGCCAGCAGTTCCCCCGGGACAGGGTGGACGACTAATGAAAAACTGTTTTTT | CASSSPGTGWTTNEKLFF
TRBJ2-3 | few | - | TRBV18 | TGTGCCAGCTCACACTCTTCTACCGGGACAGATACGCAGTATTTT | CASSHSSTGTDTQYF
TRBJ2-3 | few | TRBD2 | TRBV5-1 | TGCGCCAGCACTACGGGAGGGCCAGATACGCAGTATTTT | CASTTGGPDTQYF
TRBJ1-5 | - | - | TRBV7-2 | TGTGCCAGCAGCTTAGATTCTGGGAGCAATCAGCCCCAGCATTTT | CASSLDSGSNQPQHF
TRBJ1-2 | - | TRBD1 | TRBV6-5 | TGTGCCAGCAGGGAACAGGGGGCGTACAAGGGCTACACCTTC | CASREQGAYKGYTF
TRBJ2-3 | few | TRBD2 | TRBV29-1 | TGCAGCGTTCGGGCACTAGCGGGGATTAGCACAGATACGCAGTATTTT | CSVRALAGISTDTQYF
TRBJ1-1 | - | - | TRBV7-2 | TGTGCCAGCAGCTCTAATTCCGACAGGCCTAACACTGAAGCTTTCTTT | CASSSNSDRPNTEAFF
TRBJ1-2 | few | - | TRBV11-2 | TGTGCCAGCACCCCCCCCGGGGAGGCTTATAGTGGGGGCTATGGCTACACCTTC | CASTPPGEAYSGGYGYTF
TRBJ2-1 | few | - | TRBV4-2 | TGTGCCAGCAGCCAAGAGGGGCCGGTCTCCTACAATGAGCAGTTCTTC | CASSQEGPVSYNEQFF
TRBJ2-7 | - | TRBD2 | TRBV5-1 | TGCGCCAGCAGCACGGGACTAGAGGGTCTCGCCCGCTACGAGCAGTACTTC | CASSTGLEGLARYEQYF
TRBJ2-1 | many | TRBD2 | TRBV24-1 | TGTGCCACCAGTGACCATGGGACTAGCGGGAGAAGCTATGAGCAGTTCTTC | CATSDHGTSGRSYEQFF
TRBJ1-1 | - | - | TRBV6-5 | TGTGCCAGCAGTTACTCGATGGCCAGGGCGGTCACTGAAGCTTTCTTT | CASSYSMARAVTEAFF
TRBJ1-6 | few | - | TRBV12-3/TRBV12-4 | TGTGCCAGCAGTTTAAGGCCAGGAGCACTCTCCTATAATTCACCCCTCCACTTT | CASSLRPGALSYNSPLHF
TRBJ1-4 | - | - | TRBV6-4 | TGTGCCAGCAGTGACTTCGGAGGTCTTGGTGAAAAACTGTTTTTT | CASSDFGGLGEKLFF
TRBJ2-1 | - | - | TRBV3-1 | TGTGCCAGCAGCCAGGGTCATAGCTCCTACAATGAGCAGTTCTTC | CASSQGHSSYNEQFF
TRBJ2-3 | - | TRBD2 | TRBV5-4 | TGTGCCAGCAGCTTGGGGGCGGGAGAAGGTGTAGATACGCAGTATTTT | CASSLGAGEGVDTQYF
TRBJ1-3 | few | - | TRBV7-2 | TGTGCCAGCAGCTTACGGCGCTTCTCTGGAAACACCATATATTTT | CASSLRRFSGNTIYF
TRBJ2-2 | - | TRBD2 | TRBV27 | TGTGCCAGCAGTGGGCTAGCGGGGAACGCGGGGGAGCTGTTTTTT | CASSGLAGNAGELFF
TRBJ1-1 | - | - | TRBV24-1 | TGTGCCACCAGTGATCGAGGGATGAACACTGAAGCTTTCTTT | CATSDRGMNTEAFF
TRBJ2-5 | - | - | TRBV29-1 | TGCAGCGTTGGACGGGAGACCCAGTACTTC | CSVGRETQYF
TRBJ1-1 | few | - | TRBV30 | TGTGCCTGGAGTGCAGGGGTTCTGAGCACTGAAGCTTTCTTT | CAWSAGVLSTEAFF
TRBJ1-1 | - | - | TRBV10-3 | TGTGCCATCAGTGAGCTAGCGCAGGCTGAAGCTTTCTTT | CAISELAQAEAFF
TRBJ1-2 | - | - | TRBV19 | TGTGCCAGTAGGGCAGACGCGGACAGACTCTATGGCTACACCTTC | CASRADADRLYGYTF
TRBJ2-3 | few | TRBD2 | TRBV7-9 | TGTGCCAGCAGCCCACTTTTTGGGGCGGGGGAGTCTGGCACAGATACGCAGTATTTT | CASSPLFGAGESGTDTQYF
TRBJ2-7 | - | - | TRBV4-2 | TGTGCCAGCAGCCAAGCTGCGGCAGAATTGACCTACGAGCAGTACTTC | CASSQAAAELTYEQYF
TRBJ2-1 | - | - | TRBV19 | TGTGCCAGTGGGGCTGGGGACATCCGGGAGCAGTTCTTC | CASGAGDIREQFF
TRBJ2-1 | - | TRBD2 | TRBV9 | TGTGCCAGCACCCCAAGCGGGGTACGTACGGATGAGCAGTTCTTC | CASTPSGVRTDEQFF
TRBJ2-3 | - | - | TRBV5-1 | TGCGCCAGCAGCGTTAGGACCGATACGGCCACAGATACGCAGTATTTT | CASSVRTDTATDTQYF
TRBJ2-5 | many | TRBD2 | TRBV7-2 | TGTGCCAGCAGCTTAGGGTTTGGCGGGAGCGTGACCCAGTACTTC | CASSLGFGGSVTQYF
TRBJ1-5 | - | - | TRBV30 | TGTGCCTGGAGTGAAAATAGCAATCAGCCCCAGCATTTT | CAWSENSNQPQHF
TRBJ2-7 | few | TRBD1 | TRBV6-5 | TGTGCCAGCAGTTACGCGCAGACAGGGGGAGGCTACGAGCAGTACTTC | CASSYAQTGGGYEQYF
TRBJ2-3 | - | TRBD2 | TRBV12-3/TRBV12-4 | TGTGCCAGCATCCCTGGACTAGCGGGGGGGCCTGGAACAGATACGCAGTATTTT | CASIPGLAGGPGTDTQYF
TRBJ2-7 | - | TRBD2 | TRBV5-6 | TGTGCCAGCAGCGGGGGGGTGGGCTCCTACGAGCAGTACTTC | CASSGGVGSYEQYF
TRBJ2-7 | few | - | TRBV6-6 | TGTGCCAGCAGTTACCTCGGCGGGACAGTCTACGAGCAGTACTTC | CASSYLGGTVYEQYF
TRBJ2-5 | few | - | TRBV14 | TGTGCCAGCAGCCTACGGGACGTTAGAGAGACCCAGTACTTC | CASSLRDVRETQYF
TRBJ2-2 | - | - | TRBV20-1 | TGCAGTGCTAGGGGTCGGGGTTTGGTGACCGGGGAGCTGTTTTTT | CSARGRGLVTGELFF
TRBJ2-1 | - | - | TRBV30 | TGTGCCTGGAGTTGGAGCAGCAACAATGAGCAGTTCTTC | CAWSWSSNNEQFF
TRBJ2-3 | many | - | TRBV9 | TGTGCCAGCAGCGTAGGAGGGGATACGCAGTATTTT | CASSVGGDTQYF
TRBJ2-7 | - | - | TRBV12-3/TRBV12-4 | TGTGCCAGCAGTTTGATGGGAGGGACAGCCTCCTACGAGCAGTACTTC | CASSLMGGTASYEQYF
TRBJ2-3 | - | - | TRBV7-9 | TGTGCCAGCAGCTTAGAGGGGCACTCAGATACGCAGTATTTT | CASSLEGHSDTQYF
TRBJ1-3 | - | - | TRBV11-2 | TGTGCCAGCAGCTCGTTTATCTCTGGAAACACCATATATTTT | CASSSFISGNTIYF
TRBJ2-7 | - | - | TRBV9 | TGTGCCAGCAGCGTAGACCTAGCGCAAGACGAGCAGTACTTC | CASSVDLAQDEQYF
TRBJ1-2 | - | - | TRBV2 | TGTGCCAGCAGTGAAGCGGGGGATAGCTACACCTTC | CASSEAGDSYTF
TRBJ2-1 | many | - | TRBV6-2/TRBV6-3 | TGTGCCAGCAGTTACCTTAGGAGGAATGAGCAGTTCTTC | CASSYLRRNEQFF